This TCR beta chain was found in a study of PD-L1 blockade in urothelial cancer (dated by TCRdb to about 2017). For context, the study as a whole: All patients started therapy around 2014 and received atezolizumab 1,200 mg intravenously every 3 weeks. TCR sequencing covered pretreatment tumor samples and matched, serially collected peripheral blood taken before and after atezolizumab treatment. Just over 28 patients had pretreatment blood TCR-seq, about 25 had at least one posttreatment blood collection, and about 25 had tumor TCR-seq. The study, an exploratory multi-omic analysis, examined somatic, immune and clinical correlates of response to PD-L1 blockade with atezolizumab in urothelial cancer. Blood samples were analyzed 3 weeks after the start of treatment (second dose) and 6 weeks after the start of treatment. Durable clinical benefit was achieved by nine patients and was not achieved by 20 patients. Progression-free survival longer than 6 months counted as durable clinical benefit, and TCR features were additionally tested against both progression-free and overall survival. In the same patients who had TCR sequencing, pretreatment tumors also underwent whole exome sequencing and RNA sequencing. An ECOG performance status of 0 or 1 was recorded for the patients, and 0 to 3 prior chemotherapy regimens had been received by the patients. Blood samples gave median yields of around 150,000 T cells and 82,636 unique TCRs, along with a median clonality of 0.080. About nine tenths of the roughly 29 patients were identified as males with urothelial cancer of bladder origin, and a prior smoking history was reported by 18 of 29 patients. Broad study findings and their caveats: Because of the small sample size (n ≈ 30) and the many exploratory analyses performed, the results are intended to be regarded as hypothesis-generating. Patients with durable benefit showed greater expansion of tumor-associated TCR clones in peripheral blood 3 weeks after starting treatment (n ≈ 23, p = 0.022). A pretreatment peripheral blood TCR clonality below the median was linked to improved progression-free and overall survival.

Synthetic TCR analog templates were spiked into each PCR so that absolute template abundance could be estimated from read counts. The immunoSEQ assay was used to amplify TCRbeta CDR3 regions from genomic DNA with bias-controlled V and J gene primers. Rearranged TCRbeta segments were sequenced at approximately 20X coverage. Concerning the study's data processing: Clustering was used to correct sequencing errors, and CDR3s were annotated against IMGT to assign V, D and J genes. Downstream analyses used only productive TCRbeta rearrangements, leaving out any out-of-frame or stop-codon sequences. Clonality was computed as one minus Shannon entropy normalized by the log of the number of unique productive sequences. Clones differing between time points or between blood and tumor were identified using Fisher's exact test with Benjamini-Hochberg correction, with an adjusted p below 0.01 applied as the threshold. In TCRdb, the immuneACCESS table is reduced to in-frame sequences with V and J assigned. These tables do not hold every clone; where another copy was compared, an unresolved V gene accounts for under half, and the others remain unexplained. The V and J calls and clone size come from that table; D and trimming were worked out from the DNA. This sample has fewer than 25,000 clones in its table, and roughly nine tenths of those were observed once. Just over 3% of the sample belongs to the ten largest clones.

Turning to this clone: The specificity of this receptor is unknown. Base qualities are not at hand, and no much larger clone is one base apart.

The cohort included some 30 patients with locally advanced or metastatic urothelial carcinoma who were treated at Memorial Sloan Kettering on a trial protocol. Peripheral blood mononuclear cells were collected pretreatment and during treatment, with between 1 and 8 total time points per patient. The Qiagen DNeasy Blood extraction kit was used to purify genomic DNA from total PBMCs and tumor samples. PBMCs were collected pretreatment and during treatment, and were isolated and stored as previously described. The CDR3 runs 12 residues from the cysteine to the phenylalanine. Of all the DNA, just the CDR3 is kept, 36 bases in frame from base 1. V sheds 1 base and J sheds 10 bases, leaving 11 bases between their ends. Taken from the germline V gene (reference sequence), the CDR1 and CDR2 loops are SEHNR and FQNEAQ.

The V and J segments used are TRBV7-9 and TRBJ2-7; TRBD1 could be the D gene, as 6 bases match. The sequences come from PBMCs, collected around atezolizumab (anti-PD-L1) treatment. The TCR was taken from a man aged 45 to 65 with urothelial cancer. The DNA is TGTGCCAGCAGCTTAGATAGGGGGAAACAGTACTTC. Its protein reads: CASSLDRGKQYF.